What follows are 15 T cell receptor beta chains derived from one specimen sequenced in a study of blood T cell repertoires in COVID-19. Profiling relied on immunoSEQ multiplex PCR, and the TCRdb table lists in-frame clones only, not all of them. Of 30,000 to 50,000 clones in the sample, around three quarters were seen once. Source material: peripheral blood. Every receptor here comes from a man older than 75 with active or convalescent COVID-19.

J is TRBJ2-7 and V is TRBV5-4; the match to TRBD1 covers 7 bases. The CDR3 is made up of 15 amino acids. Germline V gene sequence: CDR1 SGHNT, CDR2 YYREEE (reference sequence). V dropped 4 bases and J dropped 3; count of bases not matched to a gene: 10. The CDR3 DNA is TGTGCCAGCAGCCCAGGACAGGCTGTGCGCTACGAGCAGTACTTC. Its translation is CASSPGQAVRYEQYF. Drawing the rest from reference TRBV5-4 and TRBJ2-7, the complete variable domain is ETGVTQSPTHLIKTRGQQVTLRCSSQSGHNTVSWYQQALGQGPQFIFQYYREEENGRGNFPPRFSGLQFPNYSSELNVNALELDDSALYLCASSPGQAVRYEQYFGPGTRLTVT.

The J gene is TRBJ2-3, the V gene TRBV10-2; 8 bases match TRBD2. The J segment lost 8 bases and the V segment lost 0 bases, leaving 1 base of the junction unmatched. The germline V gene encodes CDR1 WSHSY and CDR2 SAAADI. The CDR3 extends over 13 amino acids. CDR3 bases: TGCGCCAGCAGTGAGTCGCGGGGGGTTACGCAGTATTTT. Translation: CASSESRGVTQYF.

CDR3 residues: CASSASTGSYEQFF. In DNA form, the CDR3 reads TGTGCCAGCAGCGCCTCGACAGGGAGCTATGAGCAGTTCTTC. This chain connects TRBV7-3 to TRBJ2-1; 7 bases are a match to TRBD1. Trimming cost V 5 bases and J 8 bases; bases outside gene matches: 9. The CDR3 has 14 residues. Germline CDR1 reads SGHTA; CDR2 reads FQGTGA.

The rearrangement links TRBV29-1 to TRBJ1-2; 9 bases match TRBD1. The trim removed 6 bases at V and 4 bases at J, leaving 3 bases unmatched. The germline gives CDR1 SQVTM, CDR2 ANQGSEA. The CDR3 totals 12 residues. DNA of the CDR3: TGCAGCGTCCGGACAGGGGCCTATGGCTACACCTTC. This sequence encodes CSVRTGAYGYTF. The whole variable domain, remainder taken from reference TRBV29-1 and TRBJ1-2, is SAVISQKPSRDICQRGTSLTIQCQVDSQVTMMFWYRQQPGQSLTLIATANQGSEATYESGFVIDKFPISRPNLTFSTLTVSNMSPEDSSIYLCSVRTGAYGYTFGSGTRLTVV.

V is TRBV29-1 and J is TRBJ2-7; 10 nucleotides agree with TRBD2. Trimming took 5 bases from V and 4 from J; bases not matched to a gene: 5. Germline CDR1 and CDR2: SQVTM and ANQGSEA. The CDR3 is 13 amino acids. The CDR3 sequence: CSVFGTSEYEQYF. CDR3 coding DNA: TGCAGCGTTTTCGGGACTAGCGAGTACGAGCAGTACTTC.

J is TRBJ2-2 and V is TRBV5-4; TRBD2 is a possible D gene (7 bases). Germline loops: CDR1 SGHNT, CDR2 YYREEE (reference sequence). V lost 0 bases and J 4 bases, leaving 13 bases between the germline ends. CDR3 length: 16 residues. The CDR3 is CASSLAGGQSTGELFF. CDR3 nucleotides: TGTGCCAGCAGCTTGGCCGGGGGGCAGAGCACCGGGGAGCTGTTTTTT.

The chain couples TRBV27 to TRBJ2-7; TRBD1 is a possible D gene (6 bases). V gave up 3 bases and J gave up 2 bases, with 11 bases separating them. The CDR3 totals 14 residues. Germline loops: CDR1 MNHEY, CDR2 SMNVEV (reference sequence). The CDR3 loop reads CASSFSGTTYEQYF. The CDR3 DNA follows: TGTGCCAGCAGTTTTTCCGGGACAACCTACGAGCAGTACTTC.

The chain combines TRBV6-6 with TRBJ1-1, with D perhaps matching TRBD1 (5 bases). Germline CDR1 and CDR2: MNHNY and SVGAGI (reference sequence). The V and J ends lost 6 bases and 8 bases respectively, with 16 bases between them. The CDR3 is 13 amino acids. The CDR3 DNA sequence: TGTGCCAGCAGGGACATTCCGCCTCTCGAAGCTTTCTTT. It codes for CASRDIPPLEAFF.

The chain recombines TRBV23-1 with TRBJ2-5; 8 bases agree with TRBD1. TRBV23-1 counts as an open reading frame of uncertain function. This CDR3 has 14 residues. The CDR3 DNA sequence: TGCGGCTCTAAGCCCCAGGGGGCGCGAGAGACCCAGTACTTC. Residues: CGSKPQGARETQYF.

The gene calls are TRBV24-1 and TRBJ1-5; 8 bases match TRBD1. The CDR3 contains 16 residues. Per germline, CDR1 KGHDR and CDR2 SFDVKD. After removal of 4 bases from V and 0 bases from J, the junction contained 4 bases not matched to a gene. CDR3 coding DNA: TGTGCCACCAGTGACCAGGGGGCTTCTAGCAATCAGCCCCAGCATTTT. This sequence encodes CATSDQGASSNQPQHF.

The chain is built from TRBV18 and TRBJ2-1; D not certain. Trimming removed 2 bases at V and 6 bases at J, with 8 bases between. CDR3 length equals 13 residues. Germline assignment: CDR1 KGHSH and CDR2 LQKENI. The CDR3 bases are TGTGCCAGCTCACCATTCGCAGGCAATGAGCAGTTCTTC. Protein sequence: CASSPFAGNEQFF.

This chain joins TRBV6-1 and TRBJ2-7; D unresolved. Trimming left V 1 base short and J 3 bases short, with 7 bases between. CDR1 and CDR2 from the germline V gene are MNHNS and SASEGT. The CDR3 spans 13 residues. The CDR3 reads CASSEDGYYEQYF. CDR3 DNA sequence: TGTGCCAGCAGTGAAGACGGGTACTACGAGCAGTACTTC.

The rearrangement joins TRBV5-1 to TRBJ2-1; TRBD1 is a possible D gene (5 bases). Germline V gene sequence: CDR1 SGHRS, CDR2 YFSETQ. V shed 4 bases and J shed 6 bases, with 11 bases lying between them. The CDR3 totals 13 residues. The CDR3 bases are TGCGCCAGCAGCGTAGACAGCCGCAATGAGCAGTTCTTC. This gives the protein CASSVDSRNEQFF.

The rearrangement links TRBV7-3 to TRBJ2-3, with 10 bases lining up with TRBD2. With 2 bases clipped from V and 1 base from J, the junction kept 3 bases outside the gene matches. CDR1 is SGHTA and CDR2 is FQGTGA in the germline V gene. The CDR3 extends over 16 amino acids. Here the CDR3 DNA reads TGTGCCAGCAGCTTATTAGCGGGGGGACGCACAGATACGCAGTATTTT. Amino acids: CASSLLAGGRTDTQYF.

The chain is built from TRBV19 and TRBJ1-4; maybe TRBD1 (6 bases). This CDR3 region has 15 residues. Trimming pared 4 bases from V and 7 bases from J, leaving 16 bases between. From germline, CDR1 is LNHDA and CDR2 SQIVND (reference sequence). This CDR3 reads CASSTAQGLGEKLFF. The CDR3 DNA reads as TGTGCCAGTAGTACCGCACAGGGCCTTGGTGAAAAACTGTTTTTT.